Reported below is one T cell receptor beta chain. Its antigen is still unknown. Sequencing was performed with immunoSEQ multiplex PCR; in TCRdb, only in-frame clones are kept and a portion is missing. The profile covers over 95,000 clones, with approximately 91% appearing a single time and around 8.3% taken by the ten largest. This entry comes from a study of T cell responses to AZD1222 COVID-19 vaccine. Study observations and caveats: Spike-wide coverage was observed for vaccine-associated CD4 TCRs, with dominant responses at 160-218 and 743-854. Donors in the cohort were predominantly white British and more often female, and clonal diversity was possibly underestimated.

The V and J ends lost 3 bases and 2 bases respectively, with 16 bases between them. Germline values: CDR1 ENHRY, CDR2 SYGVKD. CDR3 size: 16 residues. The chain has TRBV10-3 and TRBJ1-2; D ambiguous. This sequence was found in an adult who received the AZD1222 COVID-19 vaccine. The input for sequencing was peripheral blood, taken 28 days after the second AZD1222 dose. In DNA form, the CDR3 reads TGTGCCATCAGTGAAGAAAGAGGGAGCGGGAACTATGGCTACACCTTC. Amino acid sequence: CAISEERGSGNYGYTF.